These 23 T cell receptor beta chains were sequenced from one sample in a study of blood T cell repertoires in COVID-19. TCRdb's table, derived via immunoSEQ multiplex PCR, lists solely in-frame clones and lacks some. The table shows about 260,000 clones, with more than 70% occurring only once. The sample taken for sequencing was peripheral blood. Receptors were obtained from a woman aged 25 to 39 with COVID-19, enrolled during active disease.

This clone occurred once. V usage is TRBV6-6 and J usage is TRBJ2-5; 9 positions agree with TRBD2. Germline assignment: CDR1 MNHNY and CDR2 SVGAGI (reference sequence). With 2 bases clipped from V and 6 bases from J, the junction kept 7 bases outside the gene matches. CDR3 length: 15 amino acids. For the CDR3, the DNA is TGTGCCAGCAGTTACCTGGGACTAGCAGGACAGACCCAGTACTTC. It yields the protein CASSYLGLAGQTQYF.

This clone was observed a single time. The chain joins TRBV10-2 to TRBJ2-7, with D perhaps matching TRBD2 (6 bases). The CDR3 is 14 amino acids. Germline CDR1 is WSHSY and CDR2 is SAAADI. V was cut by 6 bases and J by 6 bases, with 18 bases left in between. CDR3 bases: TGCGCCAGCAGGCTCCTTGGCCTGGGGGGCGAGCAGTACTTC. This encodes CASRLLGLGGEQYF.

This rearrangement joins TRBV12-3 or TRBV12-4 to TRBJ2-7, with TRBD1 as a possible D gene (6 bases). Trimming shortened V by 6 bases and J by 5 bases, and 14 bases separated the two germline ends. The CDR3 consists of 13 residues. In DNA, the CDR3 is TGTGCCAGCAGGGCTACAGGGATACACGAGCAGTACTTC. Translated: CASRATGIHEQYF.

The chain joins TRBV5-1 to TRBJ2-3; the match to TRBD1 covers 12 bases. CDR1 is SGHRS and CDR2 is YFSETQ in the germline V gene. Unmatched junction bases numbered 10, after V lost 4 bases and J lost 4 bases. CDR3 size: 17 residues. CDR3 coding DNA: TGCGCCAGCAGCCCATCCTTAGGGACAGGGGGCGCAGATACGCAGTATTTT. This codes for CASSPSLGTGGADTQYF.

The CDR3 here is CASSTKLAGASHEQYF. The CDR3 region has the DNA TGTGCCAGCAGCACCAAACTAGCGGGAGCCTCCCACGAGCAGTACTTC. The V and J genes are TRBV21-1 and TRBJ2-7; the D call in the table, TRBD2, was not verified against the DNA. TRBV21-1 is described as a pseudogene. This CDR3 contains 16 residues.

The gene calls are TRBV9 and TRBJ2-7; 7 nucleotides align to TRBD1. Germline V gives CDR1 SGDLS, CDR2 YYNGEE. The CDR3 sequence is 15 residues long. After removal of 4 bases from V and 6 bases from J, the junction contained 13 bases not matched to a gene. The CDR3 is CASSPTGQSPAEQYF. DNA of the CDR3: TGTGCCAGCAGCCCTACGGGACAGAGCCCGGCCGAGCAGTACTTC.

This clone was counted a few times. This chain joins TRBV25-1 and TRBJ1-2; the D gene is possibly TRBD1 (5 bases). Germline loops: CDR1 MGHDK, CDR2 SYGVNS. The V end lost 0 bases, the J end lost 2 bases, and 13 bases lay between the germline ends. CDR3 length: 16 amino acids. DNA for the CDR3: TGTGCCAGCAGTGAATATCGGGAGGGGTCCAACTATGGCTACACCTTC. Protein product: CASSEYREGSNYGYTF.

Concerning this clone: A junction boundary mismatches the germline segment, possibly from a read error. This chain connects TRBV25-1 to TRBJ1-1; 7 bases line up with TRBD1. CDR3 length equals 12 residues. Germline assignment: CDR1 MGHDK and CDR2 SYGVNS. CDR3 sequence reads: CASSGGRGRDDF. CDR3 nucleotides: TGTGCCAGCAGCGGGGGAAGGGGGCGGGATGATTTT.

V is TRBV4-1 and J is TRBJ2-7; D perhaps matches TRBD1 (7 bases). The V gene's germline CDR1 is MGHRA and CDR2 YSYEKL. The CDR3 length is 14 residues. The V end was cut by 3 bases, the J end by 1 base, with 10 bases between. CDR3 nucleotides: TGCGCCAGCAGCCACCCAGGGGGGTCCTACGAGCAGTACTTC. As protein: CASSHPGGSYEQYF.

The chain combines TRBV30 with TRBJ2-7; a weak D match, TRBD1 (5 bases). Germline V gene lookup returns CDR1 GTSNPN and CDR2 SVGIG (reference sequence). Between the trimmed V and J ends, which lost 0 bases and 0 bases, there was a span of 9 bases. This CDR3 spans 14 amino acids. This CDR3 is CAWSVGAGSYEQYF. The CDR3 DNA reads TGTGCCTGGAGTGTAGGGGCAGGCTCCTACGAGCAGTACTTC.

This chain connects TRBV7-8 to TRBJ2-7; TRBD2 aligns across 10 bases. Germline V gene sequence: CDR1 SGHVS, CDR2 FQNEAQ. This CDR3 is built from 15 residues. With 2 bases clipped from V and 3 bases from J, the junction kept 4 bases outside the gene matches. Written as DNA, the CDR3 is TGTGCCAGCAGCTTAATGGGGACTAGCGACTACGAGCAGTACTTC. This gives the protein CASSLMGTSDYEQYF.

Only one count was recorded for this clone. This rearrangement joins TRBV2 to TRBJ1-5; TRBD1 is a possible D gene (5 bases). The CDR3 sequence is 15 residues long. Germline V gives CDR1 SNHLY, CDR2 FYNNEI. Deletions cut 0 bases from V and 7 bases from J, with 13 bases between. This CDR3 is CASSEAPGGSQPQHF. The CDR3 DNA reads TGTGCCAGCAGTGAAGCGCCGGGGGGAAGCCAGCCCCAGCATTTT.

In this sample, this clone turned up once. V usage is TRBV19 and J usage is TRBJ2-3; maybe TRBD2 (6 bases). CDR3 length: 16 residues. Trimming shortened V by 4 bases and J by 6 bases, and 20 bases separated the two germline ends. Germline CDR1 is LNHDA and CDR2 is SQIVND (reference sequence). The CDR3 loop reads CASSTLSGRVGDTQYF. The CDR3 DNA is TGTGCCAGTAGTACGCTTAGCGGCCGCGTTGGGGATACGCAGTATTTT. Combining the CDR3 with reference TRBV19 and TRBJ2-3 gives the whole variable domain DGGITQSPKYLFRKEGQNVTLSCEQNLNHDAMYWYRQDPGQGLRLIYYSQIVNDFQKGDIAEGYSVSREKKESFPLTVTSAQKNPTAFYLCASSTLSGRVGDTQYFGPGTRLTVL.

The CDR3 nucleotides read TGTGCCAGCAGCCACGGGACTAGCGGGGTGGGGGTAGAGACCCAGTACTTC. Translation: CASSHGTSGVGVETQYF. This chain joins TRBV13 and TRBJ2-5, with TRBD2 matching over 13 bases. Germline loops: CDR1 PRHDT, CDR2 FYEKMQ (reference sequence). The CDR3 sequence is 17 residues long. The V segment lost 5 bases and the J segment 4 bases; nucleotides outside the gene matches: 10.

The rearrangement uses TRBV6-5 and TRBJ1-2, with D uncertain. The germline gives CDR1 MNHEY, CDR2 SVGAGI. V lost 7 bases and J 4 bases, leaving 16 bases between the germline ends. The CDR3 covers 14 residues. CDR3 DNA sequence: TGTGCCAGCATCCCCACCCCAGGCTCCTATGGCTACACCTTC. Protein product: CASIPTPGSYGYTF.

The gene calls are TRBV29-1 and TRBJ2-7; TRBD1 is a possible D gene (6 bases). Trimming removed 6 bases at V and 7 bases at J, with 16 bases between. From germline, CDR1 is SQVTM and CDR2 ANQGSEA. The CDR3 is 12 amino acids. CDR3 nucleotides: TGCAGCGTGGGCTGGACAGCCTGGGAGCAGTACTTC. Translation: CSVGWTAWEQYF.

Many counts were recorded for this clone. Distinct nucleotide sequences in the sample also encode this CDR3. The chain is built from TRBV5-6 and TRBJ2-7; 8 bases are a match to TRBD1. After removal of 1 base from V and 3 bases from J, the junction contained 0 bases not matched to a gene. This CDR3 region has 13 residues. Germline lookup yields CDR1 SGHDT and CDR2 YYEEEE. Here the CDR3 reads CASSLTGGYEQYF. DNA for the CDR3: TGTGCCAGCAGCTTGACAGGGGGCTACGAGCAGTACTTC.

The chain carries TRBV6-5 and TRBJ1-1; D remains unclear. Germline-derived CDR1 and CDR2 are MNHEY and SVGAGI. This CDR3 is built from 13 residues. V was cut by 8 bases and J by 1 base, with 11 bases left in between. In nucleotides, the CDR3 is TGTGCCAGCCGGAGGCTCCAGAACACTGAAGCTTTCTTT. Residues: CASRRLQNTEAFF.

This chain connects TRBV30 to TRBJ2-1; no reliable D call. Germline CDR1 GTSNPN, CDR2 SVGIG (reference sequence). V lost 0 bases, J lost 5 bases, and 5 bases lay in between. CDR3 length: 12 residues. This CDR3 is CAWSVDNNEQFF. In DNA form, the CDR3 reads TGTGCCTGGAGTGTAGACAACAATGAGCAGTTCTTC.

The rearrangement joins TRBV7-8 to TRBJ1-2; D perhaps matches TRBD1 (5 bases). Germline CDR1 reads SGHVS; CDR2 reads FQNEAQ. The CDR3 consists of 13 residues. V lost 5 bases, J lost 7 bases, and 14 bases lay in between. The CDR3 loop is CASSLVQGGGYTF. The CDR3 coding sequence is TGTGCCAGCAGCCTGGTGCAGGGTGGTGGCTACACCTTC.

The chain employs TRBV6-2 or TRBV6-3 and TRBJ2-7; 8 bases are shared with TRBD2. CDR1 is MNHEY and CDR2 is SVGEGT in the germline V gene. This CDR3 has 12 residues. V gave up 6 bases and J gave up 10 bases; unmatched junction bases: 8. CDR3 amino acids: CASSLGLVEQYF. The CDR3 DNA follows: TGTGCCAGCAGCCTGGGACTAGTCGAACAGTACTTC.

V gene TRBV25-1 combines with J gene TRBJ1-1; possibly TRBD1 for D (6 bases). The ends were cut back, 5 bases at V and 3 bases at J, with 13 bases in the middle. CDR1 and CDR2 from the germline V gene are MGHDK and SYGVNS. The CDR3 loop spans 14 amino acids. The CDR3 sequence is CASSPIGQHTEAFF. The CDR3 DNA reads TGTGCCAGCAGTCCTATTGGACAGCACACTGAAGCTTTCTTT.

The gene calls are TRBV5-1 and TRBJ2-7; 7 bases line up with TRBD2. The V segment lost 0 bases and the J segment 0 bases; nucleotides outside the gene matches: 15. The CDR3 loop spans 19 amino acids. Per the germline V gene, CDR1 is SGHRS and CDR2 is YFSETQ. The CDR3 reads CASSLAPAGSLISSYEQYF. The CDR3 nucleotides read TGCGCCAGCAGCTTGGCCCCAGCGGGATCTCTGATTAGCTCCTACGAGCAGTACTTC.